This entry features one T cell receptor (beta chain) sequence. Its target is unknown. The sample is drawn from a study of Ad26.COV2.S vaccination and SARS-CoV-2 variants. Using immunoSEQ multiplex PCR, the repertoire was profiled, and TCRdb retains in-frame clones only, with some absent. The sample includes approximately 90,000 clones, 82% of them seen just once. The CDR3 has 14 residues. CDR1 SGHRS and CDR2 YFSETQ come from the germline V gene. The germline V and J ends were trimmed by 3 bases and 1 base, with 8 bases remaining between them. Study-level findings and limits: Greater spike-specific TCR breadth was seen in vaccine recipients than in placebo recipients. Reported findings describe substantial breadth in spike-specific CD8+ and CD4+ T cell responses following vaccination. Vaccinees and placebo recipients showed similar non-spike TCR breadth.

The sequence was collected from a human donor who had recovered from COVID-19. Sequencing was performed on peripheral blood, taken after recovery from COVID-19. This chain uses TRBV5-1 with TRBJ2-1; D is uncertain. The CDR3, as DNA: TGCGCCAGCAGCTCCATCGGATCCTACAATGAGCAGTTCTTC. Protein product: CASSSIGSYNEQFF.